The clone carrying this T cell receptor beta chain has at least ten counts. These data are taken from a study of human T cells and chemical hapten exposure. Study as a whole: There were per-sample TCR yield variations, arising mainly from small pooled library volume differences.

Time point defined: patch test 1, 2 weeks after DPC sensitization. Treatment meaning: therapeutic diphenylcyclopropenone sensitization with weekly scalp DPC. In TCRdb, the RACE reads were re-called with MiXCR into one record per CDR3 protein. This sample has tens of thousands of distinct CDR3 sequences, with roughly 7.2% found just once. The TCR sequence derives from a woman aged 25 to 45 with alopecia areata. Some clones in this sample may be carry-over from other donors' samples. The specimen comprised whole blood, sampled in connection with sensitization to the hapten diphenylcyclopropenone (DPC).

The CDR3 sequence is CASSLDKEAFF. The CDR3 nucleotides are TGTGCCAGCAGCTTAGATAAGGAAGCTTTCTTT. This chain connects TRBV7-9 to TRBJ1-1; no firm D call. CDR1 and CDR2 (germline): SEHNR, FQNEAQ (reference sequence). V lost 1 base, J lost 8 bases, and 5 bases lay in between. This CDR3 spans 11 amino acids.